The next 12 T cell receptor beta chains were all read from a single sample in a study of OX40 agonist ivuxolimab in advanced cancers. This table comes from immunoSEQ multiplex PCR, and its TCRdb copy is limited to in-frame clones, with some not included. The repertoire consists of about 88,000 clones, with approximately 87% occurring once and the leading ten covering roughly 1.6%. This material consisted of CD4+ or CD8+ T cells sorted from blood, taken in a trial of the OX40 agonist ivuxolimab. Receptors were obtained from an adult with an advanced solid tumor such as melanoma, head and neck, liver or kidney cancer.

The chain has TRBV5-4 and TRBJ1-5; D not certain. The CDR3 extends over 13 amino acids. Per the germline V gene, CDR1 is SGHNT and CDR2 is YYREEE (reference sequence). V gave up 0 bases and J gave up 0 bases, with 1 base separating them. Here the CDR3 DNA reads TGTGCCAGCAGCTTGGATAGCAATCAGCCCCAGCATTTT. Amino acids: CASSLDSNQPQHF.

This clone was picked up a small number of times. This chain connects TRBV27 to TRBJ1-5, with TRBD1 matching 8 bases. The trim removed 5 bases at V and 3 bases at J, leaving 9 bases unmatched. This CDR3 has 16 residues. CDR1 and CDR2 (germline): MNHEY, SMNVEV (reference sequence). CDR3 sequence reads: CASSSTQGAFNQPQHF. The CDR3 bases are TGTGCCAGCAGTAGCACCCAGGGGGCGTTCAATCAGCCCCAGCATTTT.

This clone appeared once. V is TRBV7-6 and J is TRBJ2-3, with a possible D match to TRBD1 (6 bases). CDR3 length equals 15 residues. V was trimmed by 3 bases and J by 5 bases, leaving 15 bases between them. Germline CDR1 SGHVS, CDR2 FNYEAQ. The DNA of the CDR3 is TGTGCCAGCAGCTTGGGACACCGGCAGGGAGATACGCAGTATTTT. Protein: CASSLGHRQGDTQYF. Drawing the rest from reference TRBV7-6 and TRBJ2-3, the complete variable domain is GAGVSQSPRYKVTKRGQDVALRCDPISGHVSLYWYRQALGQGPEFLTYFNYEAQQDKSGLPNDRFSAERPEGSISTLTIQRTEQRDSAMYRCASSLGHRQGDTQYFGPGTRLTVL.

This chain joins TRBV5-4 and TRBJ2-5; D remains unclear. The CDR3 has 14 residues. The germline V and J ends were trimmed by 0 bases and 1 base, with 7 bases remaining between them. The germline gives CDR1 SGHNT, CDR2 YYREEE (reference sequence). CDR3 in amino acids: CASSLETGQETQYF. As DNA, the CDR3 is TGTGCCAGCAGCTTGGAAACGGGCCAAGAGACCCAGTACTTC.

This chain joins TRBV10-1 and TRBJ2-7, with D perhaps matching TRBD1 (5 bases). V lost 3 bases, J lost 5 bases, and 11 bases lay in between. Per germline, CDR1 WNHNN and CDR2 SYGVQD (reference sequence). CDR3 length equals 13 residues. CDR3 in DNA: TGCGCCAGCAGTGATCAGGGTAGGCACGAGCAGTACTTC. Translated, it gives CASSDQGRHEQYF.

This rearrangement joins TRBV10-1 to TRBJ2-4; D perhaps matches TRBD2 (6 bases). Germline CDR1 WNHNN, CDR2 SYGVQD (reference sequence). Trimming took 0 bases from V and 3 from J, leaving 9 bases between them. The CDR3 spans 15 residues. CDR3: CASSESEGGKNIQYF. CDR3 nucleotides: TGCGCCAGCAGTGAGTCGGAGGGCGGCAAAAACATTCAGTACTTC.

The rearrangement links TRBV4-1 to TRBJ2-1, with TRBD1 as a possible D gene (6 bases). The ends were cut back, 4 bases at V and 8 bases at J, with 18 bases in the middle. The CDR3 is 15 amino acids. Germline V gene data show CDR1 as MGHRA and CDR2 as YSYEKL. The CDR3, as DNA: TGCGCCAGCAGCCGGCAAGGGGCCTCAGGGGATGAGCAGTTCTTC. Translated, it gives CASSRQGASGDEQFF.

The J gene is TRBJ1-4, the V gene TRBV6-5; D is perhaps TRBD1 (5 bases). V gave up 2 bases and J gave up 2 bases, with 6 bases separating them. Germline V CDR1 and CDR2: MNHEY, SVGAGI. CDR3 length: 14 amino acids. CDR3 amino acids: CASSYDSTNEKLFF. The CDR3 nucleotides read TGTGCCAGCAGTTACGACAGTACTAATGAAAAACTGTTTTTT.

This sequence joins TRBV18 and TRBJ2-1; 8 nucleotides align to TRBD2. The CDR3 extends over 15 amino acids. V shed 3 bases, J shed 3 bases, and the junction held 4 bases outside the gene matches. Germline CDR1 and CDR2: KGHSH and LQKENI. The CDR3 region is CASSPLAGHYNEQFF. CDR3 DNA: TGTGCCAGCTCACCCTTAGCGGGACACTACAATGAGCAGTTCTTC.

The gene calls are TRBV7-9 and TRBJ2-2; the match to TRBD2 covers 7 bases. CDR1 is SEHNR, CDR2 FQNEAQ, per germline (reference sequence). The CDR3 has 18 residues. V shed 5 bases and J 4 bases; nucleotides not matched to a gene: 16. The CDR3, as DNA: TGTGCCAGCAGCCACCCGCGGGGCGGGAGTACGGGCACCGGGGAGCTGTTTTTT. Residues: CASSHPRGGSTGTGELFF.

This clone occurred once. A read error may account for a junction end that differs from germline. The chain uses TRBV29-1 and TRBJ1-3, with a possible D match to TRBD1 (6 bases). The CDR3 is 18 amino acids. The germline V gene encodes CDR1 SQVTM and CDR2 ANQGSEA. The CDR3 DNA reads TGCAGCGCTGAATCCCAGCTGGACAGCCTCTCCTCTGGAAACACCATATATTTT. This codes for CSAESQLDSLSSGNTIYF.

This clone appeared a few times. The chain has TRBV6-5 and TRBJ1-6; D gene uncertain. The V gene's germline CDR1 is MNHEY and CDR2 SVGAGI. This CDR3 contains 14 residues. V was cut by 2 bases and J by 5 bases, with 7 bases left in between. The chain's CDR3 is CASSYSPDNSPLHF. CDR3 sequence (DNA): TGTGCCAGCAGTTACAGTCCCGATAATTCACCCCTCCACTTT.